This T cell receptor (beta chain) was captured in a study of cytomegalovirus exposure and HLA in healthy donors. Germline-derived CDR1 and CDR2 are MGHRA and YSYEKL. V gave up 0 bases and J gave up 10 bases; unmatched junction bases: 2. The CDR3 runs 13 residues. The PCR ran on 60 Vbeta and 13 Jbeta primers. TCRdb's table, derived via immunoSEQ multiplex PCR, lists solely in-frame clones and lacks some. This table holds about 94,000 clones, around three fifths found once. Each of the donors was a healthy bone marrow donor. The clonotype originates from a man aged 25-45 years in good health and CMV-seronegative. The chain carries TRBV4-1 and TRBJ2-1; 8 bases match TRBD2. Sequenced: PBMCs. CDR3 amino acids: CASSQDGGGEQFF. The CDR3 DNA reads TGCGCCAGCAGCCAAGACGGGGGGGGAGAGCAGTTCTTC.